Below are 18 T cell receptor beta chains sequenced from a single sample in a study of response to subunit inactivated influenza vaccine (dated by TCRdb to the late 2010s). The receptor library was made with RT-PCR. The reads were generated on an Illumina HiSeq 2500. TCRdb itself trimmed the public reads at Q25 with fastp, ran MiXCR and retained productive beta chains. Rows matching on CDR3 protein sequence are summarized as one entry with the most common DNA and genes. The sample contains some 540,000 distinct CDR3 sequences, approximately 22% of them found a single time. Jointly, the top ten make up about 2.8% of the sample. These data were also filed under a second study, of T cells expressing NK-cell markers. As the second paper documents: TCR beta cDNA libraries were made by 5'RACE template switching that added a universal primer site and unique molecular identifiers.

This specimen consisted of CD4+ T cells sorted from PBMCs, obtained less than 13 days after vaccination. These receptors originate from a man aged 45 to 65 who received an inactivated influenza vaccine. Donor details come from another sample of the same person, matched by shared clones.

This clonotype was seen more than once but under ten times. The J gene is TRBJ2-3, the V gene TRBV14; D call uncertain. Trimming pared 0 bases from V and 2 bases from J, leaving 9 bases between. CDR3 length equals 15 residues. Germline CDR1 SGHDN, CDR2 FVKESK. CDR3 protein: CASSQDPSATDTQYF. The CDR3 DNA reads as TGTGCCAGCAGCCAAGACCCTTCAGCCACAGATACGCAGTATTTT. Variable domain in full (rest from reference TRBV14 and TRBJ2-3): EAGVTQFPSHSVIEKGQTVTLRCDPISGHDNLYWYRRVMGKEIKFLLHFVKESKQDESGMPNNRFLAERTGGTYSTLKVQPAELEDSGVYFCASSQDPSATDTQYFGPGTRLTVL.

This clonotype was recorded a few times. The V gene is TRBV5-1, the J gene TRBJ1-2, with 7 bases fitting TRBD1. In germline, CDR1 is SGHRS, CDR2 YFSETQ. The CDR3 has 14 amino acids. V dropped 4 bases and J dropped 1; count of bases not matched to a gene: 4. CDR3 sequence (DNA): TGCGCCAGCAGCCTATGGGACAGTAACTATGGCTACACCTTC. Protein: CASSLWDSNYGYTF.

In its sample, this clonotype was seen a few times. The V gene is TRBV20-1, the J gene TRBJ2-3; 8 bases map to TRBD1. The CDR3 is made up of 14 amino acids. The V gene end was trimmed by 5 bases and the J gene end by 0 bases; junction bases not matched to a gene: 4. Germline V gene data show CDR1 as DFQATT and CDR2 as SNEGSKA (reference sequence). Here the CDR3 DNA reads TGCAGTGCTCCCGGACAGGGAAGCACAGATACGCAGTATTTT. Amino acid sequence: CSAPGQGSTDTQYF.

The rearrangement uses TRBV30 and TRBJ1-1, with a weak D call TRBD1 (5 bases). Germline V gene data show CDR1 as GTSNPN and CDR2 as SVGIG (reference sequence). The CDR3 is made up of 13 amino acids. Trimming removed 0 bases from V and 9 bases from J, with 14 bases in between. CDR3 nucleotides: TGTGCCTGGAGTGTACCGGGACGTCAAAAAGCTTTCTTT. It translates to CAWSVPGRQKAFF.

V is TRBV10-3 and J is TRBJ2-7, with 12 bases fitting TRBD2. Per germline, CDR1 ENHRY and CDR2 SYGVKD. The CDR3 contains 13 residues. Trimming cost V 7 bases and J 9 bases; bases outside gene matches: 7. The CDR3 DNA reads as TGTGCCATCACTCAGACTAGCGGGGGCGTGCAGTACTTC. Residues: CAITQTSGGVQYF.

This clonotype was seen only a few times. This CDR3 reads CASSTRGRGKGNTGELFF. CDR3 DNA: TGTGCCAGCAGCACCCGAGGACGGGGGAAGGGGAACACCGGGGAGCTGTTTTTT. V gene TRBV11-2 combines with J gene TRBJ2-2; D might be TRBD2 (6 bases). The CDR3 is 18 residues long. V was pared by 5 bases and J by 1 base, with 20 bases between. Germline CDR1 is SGHAT and CDR2 is FQNNGV.

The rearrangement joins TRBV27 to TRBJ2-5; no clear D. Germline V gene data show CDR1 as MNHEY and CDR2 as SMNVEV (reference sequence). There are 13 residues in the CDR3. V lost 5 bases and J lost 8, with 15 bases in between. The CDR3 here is CASSDHSPQTQYF. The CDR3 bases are TGTGCCAGCAGTGATCACAGTCCTCAAACCCAGTACTTC.

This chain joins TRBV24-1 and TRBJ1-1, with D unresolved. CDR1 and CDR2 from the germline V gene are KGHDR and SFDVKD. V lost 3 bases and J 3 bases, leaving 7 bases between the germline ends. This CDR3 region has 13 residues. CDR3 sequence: CATSDGQHTEAFF. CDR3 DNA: TGTGCCACCAGTGATGGTCAGCACACTGAAGCTTTCTTT.

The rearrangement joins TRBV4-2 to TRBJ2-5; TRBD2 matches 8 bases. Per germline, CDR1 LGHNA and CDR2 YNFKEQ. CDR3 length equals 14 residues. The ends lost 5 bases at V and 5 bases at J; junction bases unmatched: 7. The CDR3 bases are TGTGCCAGCAGCGCGACGGGGGGGGTGGAGACCCAGTACTTC. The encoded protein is CASSATGGVETQYF.

The CDR3 sequence: CASSYSILGTGENQPQHF. The CDR3 region has the DNA TGTGCCAGCAGTTACTCGATCCTAGGTACAGGGGAAAATCAGCCCCAGCATTTT. The chain is built from TRBV6-2 or TRBV6-3 and TRBJ1-5; 7 positions agree with TRBD1. The V gene end was trimmed by 0 bases and the J gene end by 4 bases; junction bases not matched to a gene: 12. In germline, CDR1 is MNHEY, CDR2 SVGEGT. This CDR3 region has 18 residues.

The CDR3 protein is CAVGGWGTEAFF. CDR3 coding DNA: TGTGCCGTAGGGGGCTGGGGCACTGAAGCTTTCTTT. This chain joins TRBV24-1 and TRBJ1-1, with 7 bases fitting TRBD1. This CDR3 comprises 12 residues. The ends lost 12 bases at V and 4 bases at J; junction bases unmatched: 7. CDR1 is KGHDR and CDR2 is SFDVKD in the germline V gene.

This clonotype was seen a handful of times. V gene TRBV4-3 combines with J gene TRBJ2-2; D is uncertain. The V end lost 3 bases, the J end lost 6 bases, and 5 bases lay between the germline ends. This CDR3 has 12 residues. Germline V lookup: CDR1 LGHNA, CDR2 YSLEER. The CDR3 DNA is TGCGCCAGCAGCCACCTAGCCGGGGAGCTGTTTTTT. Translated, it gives CASSHLAGELFF.

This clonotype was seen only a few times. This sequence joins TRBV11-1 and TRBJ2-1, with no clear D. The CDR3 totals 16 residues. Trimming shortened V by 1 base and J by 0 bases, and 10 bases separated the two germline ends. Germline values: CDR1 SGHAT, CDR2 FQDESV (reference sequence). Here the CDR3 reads CASSLVPTGSYNEQFF. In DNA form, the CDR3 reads TGTGCCAGCAGCTTAGTTCCGACTGGCTCCTACAATGAGCAGTTCTTC.

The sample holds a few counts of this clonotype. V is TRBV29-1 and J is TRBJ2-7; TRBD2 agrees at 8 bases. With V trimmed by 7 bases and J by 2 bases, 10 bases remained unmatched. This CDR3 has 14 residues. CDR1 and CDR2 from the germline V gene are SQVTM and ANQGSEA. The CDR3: CSAARAGGAYEQYF. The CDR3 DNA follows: TGCAGCGCCGCTCGGGCGGGGGGTGCCTACGAGCAGTACTTC.

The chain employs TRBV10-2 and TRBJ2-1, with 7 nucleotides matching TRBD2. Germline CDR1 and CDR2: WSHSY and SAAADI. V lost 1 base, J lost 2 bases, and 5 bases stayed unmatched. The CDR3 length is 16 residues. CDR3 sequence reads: CASSEWRGTTYNEQFF. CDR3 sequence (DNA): TGCGCCAGCAGTGAGTGGCGGGGGACCACCTACAATGAGCAGTTCTTC.

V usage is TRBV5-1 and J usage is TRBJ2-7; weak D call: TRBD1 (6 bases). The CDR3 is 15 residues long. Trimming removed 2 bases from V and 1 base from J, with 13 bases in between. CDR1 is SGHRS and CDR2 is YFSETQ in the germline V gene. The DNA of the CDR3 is TGCGCCAGCAGCTTTTTGGGGGCAAATTCCTACGAGCAGTACTTC. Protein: CASSFLGANSYEQYF.

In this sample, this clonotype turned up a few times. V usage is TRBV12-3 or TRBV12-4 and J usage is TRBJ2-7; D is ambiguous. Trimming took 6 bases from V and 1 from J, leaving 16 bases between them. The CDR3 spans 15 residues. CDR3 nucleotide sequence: TGTGCCAGCAGCCTGACTGGCGGCGGTTCCTACGAGCAGTACTTC. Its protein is CASSLTGGGSYEQYF.

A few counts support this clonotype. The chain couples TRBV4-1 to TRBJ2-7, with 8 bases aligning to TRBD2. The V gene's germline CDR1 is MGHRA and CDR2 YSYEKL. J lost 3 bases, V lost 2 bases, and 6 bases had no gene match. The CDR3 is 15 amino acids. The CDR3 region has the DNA TGCGCCAGCAGCCAACCATCGCGGGGGGTCTACGAGCAGTACTTC. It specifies CASSQPSRGVYEQYF.